This T cell receptor (beta chain) was documented in a study of blood T cell repertoires in COVID-19. Study information: Sites in the United States, Italy and Spain provided acute and convalescent COVID-19 samples. T cells, B-cell-depleted T cells, or PBMCs supplied cDNA or gDNA.

CDR3 length: 13 amino acids. Germline loops: CDR1 MDHEN, CDR2 SYDVKM. The ends were cut back, 5 bases at V and 7 bases at J, with 15 bases in the middle. Authors' methods: Cell counts per sample came from amplifying reference gene primers. Assay: immunoSEQ multiplex PCR; the TCRdb copy retains only in-frame clones and omits some. Clonal size and the V and J genes are those of that table, whereas D and trimming came from the DNA. The sample lists approximately 70,000 clones, roughly 87% occurring once. This clone was observed a few times. Sequenced input: peripheral blood. The chain links TRBV28 to TRBJ2-7; D unclear. The TCR sequence derives from a woman of 80 years or more with acute or convalescent COVID-19. CDR3 loop: CASSPSKTGEQYF. The CDR3 nucleotides read TGTGCCAGCAGTCCCTCCAAGACTGGGGAGCAGTACTTC. Using reference TRBV28 and TRBJ2-7 for the parts outside the CDR3, the full variable domain is DVKVTQSSRYLVKRTGEKVFLECVQDMDHENMFWYRQDPGLGLRLIYFSYDVKMKEKGDIPEGYSVSREKKERFSLILESASTNQTSMYLCASSPSKTGEQYFGPGTRLTVT.